The clone carrying this TCR beta chain has at least ten counts. Its antigen is not known. Unique molecular identifiers were affixed to single, distinct cDNA molecules. TCRdb re-called the 5' RACE reads through MiXCR, storing one row per CDR3 protein. The sample contains 65,000 to 85,000 distinct CDR3 sequences, 11% of which appear only once. This entry is derived from a study of early T cells in non-severe SARS-CoV-2 infection. Study details: Sequencing input comprised bulk RNA from unsorted whole blood; chain pairing was not available. The study's findings and limits: Anti-spike CD8 specificities were favored by VDJdb matching, whose results missed private and CD4 specificities.

The V gene end was trimmed by 5 bases and the J gene end by 4 bases; junction bases not matched to a gene: 9. Germline CDR1 SGHAT, CDR2 FQNNGV. The CDR3 loop spans 17 amino acids. The chain combines TRBV11-2 with TRBJ2-1, with 12 positions matching TRBD2. The source material was whole blood. The source is an adult who was a healthcare worker with PCR-confirmed SARS-CoV-2 infection or an uninfected control (not recorded which). CDR3 in DNA: TGTGCCAGCAGCCCGTGGACTAGCGGGACCATGTACAATGAGCAGTTCTTC. Its translation is CASSPWTSGTMYNEQFF.